This T cell receptor beta chain was identified in a study of PD-L1 blockade in urothelial cancer (dated by TCRdb to the late 2010s). At the level of the whole study: About nine tenths of the roughly 29 patients were identified as males with urothelial cancer of bladder origin, and a prior smoking history was reported by 18 of 29 patients. Pretreatment blood TCR-seq was available for under 35 patients, at least one posttreatment blood collection was obtained for 24 patients, and tumor TCR-seq was available for 24 patients. Patients had an ECOG performance status of 0 or 1 and had received between 0 and 3 prior chemotherapy regimens. Pretreatment tumor samples, along with matched peripheral blood collected serially before and after atezolizumab treatment, underwent TCR sequencing. Somatic, immune and clinical correlates of response to PD-L1 blockade with atezolizumab in urothelial cancer were the focus of an exploratory multi-omic analysis. A median of roughly 140,000 T cells and some 84,000 unique TCRs was obtained from blood samples, and a median clonality of approximately 0.086 was observed. In the same patients, pretreatment tumors underwent whole exome sequencing and RNA sequencing in addition to TCR sequencing. Progression-free survival longer than 6 months counted as durable clinical benefit, and TCR features were additionally tested against both progression-free and overall survival. Durable clinical benefit was achieved by nine patients but not by the remaining 20. Blood samples were analyzed at two time points: 3 weeks after treatment start (second dose) and 6 weeks after treatment start. Study-wide conclusions, independent of this receptor: Because the sample size was small (n ≈ 27) and many exploratory analyses were performed, the results are intended to be hypothesis-generating. Greater expansion of tumor-associated TCR clones in peripheral blood 3 weeks after the start of treatment was observed in patients with durable benefit (n of about 20, p = 0.022). Improved progression-free and overall survival was associated with having pretreatment peripheral blood TCR clonality below the median.

Synthetic TCR analog templates were spiked into each PCR to estimate absolute template abundance from read counts. TCRbeta CDR3 regions were amplified from genomic DNA with bias-controlled V and J gene primers using the immunoSEQ assay. Rearranged TCRbeta segments were sequenced at approximately 20X coverage. Per the source publication's procedure: Clustering was used to correct sequencing errors, and CDR3s were annotated against IMGT to assign V, D and J genes. Downstream analyses used only productive TCRbeta rearrangements, leaving out any out-of-frame or stop-codon sequences. To compute clonality, Shannon entropy was normalized by the log of the number of unique productive sequences and then subtracted from one. Fisher's exact test with Benjamini-Hochberg correction, at a threshold of adjusted p below 0.01, was used to find clones that differed between time points or between blood and tumor. TCRdb provides this immuneACCESS table in a form limited to in-frame rearrangements. Some clones are lacking; in checked studies, under half of them reflect an unresolved V gene, and why the rest are absent is not known. V and J calls and clone size come straight from that table; D and trimming were deduced from the DNA. A total of 40,000 to 55,000 clones appear in this sample, roughly 84% of them only once. Of the sample, around a quarter falls within the top ten clones.

The germline V gene supplies CDR1 SGHRS and CDR2 YFSETQ. V sheds 4 bases and J sheds 3 bases, leaving 13 bases between their ends. The CDR3 numbers 14 residues from cysteine through phenylalanine. Left in the record is the CDR3 DNA by itself, 42 bases read in frame from the first base. What the time point label conveys for this sample: pretreatment peripheral blood. The Qiagen DNeasy Blood extraction kit was used to purify genomic DNA from total PBMCs and from tumor samples. Collected pretreatment and during treatment, PBMCs were isolated and stored as previously described. A word on this clone: Its antigen is still unknown. No much larger clonotype is one base removed from it; base qualities were not supplied.

Recombination joined TRBV5-1 with TRBJ1-1; possibly the D gene is TRBD1, per 5 matching bases. The TCR originated in a donor over 35 with urothelial cancer. Sequences were derived from PBMCs, sampled around atezolizumab (anti-PD-L1) treatment. The DNA is as follows: TGCGCCAGCAGCCCCGCGGCCAGGGACACTGAAGCTTTCTTT. The translation is CASSPAARDTEAFF.